A selection of T cell receptor beta chains follows, all from one sample in a study of monozygotic twins with cystic fibrosis. Measured with immunoSEQ multiplex PCR; TCRdb has only the in-frame clones, and not every one. The table has over 30,000 clones, around nine tenths seen once; the top ten hold 0.15% to 0.2%. Specimen: blood. Receptor source: a boy between 2 and 10 years old with cystic fibrosis. CDR3s include the opening cysteine and the closing phenylalanine or tryptophan. D genes are given only for firm matches. Expanded clones are given a class, and other clones once, few, many or no size at all.

clone size: -; D gene: TRBD2; V gene: TRBV11-3; J gene: TRBJ2-3; CDR3 DNA: TGTGCCAGCAGCTTAGACGTGATTAGCGGGGGACGCACAGATACGCAGTATTTT; CDR3 protein: CASSLDVISGGRTDTQYF
clone size: -; D gene: -; V gene: TRBV2; J gene: TRBJ1-2; CDR3 DNA: TGTGCCAGCAGCTCCACGCAGGGGCAGAACTATGGCTACACCTTC; CDR3 protein: CASSSTQGQNYGYTF
clone size: -; D gene: -; V gene: TRBV29-1; J gene: TRBJ1-1; CDR3 DNA: TGCAGCGTCCGCCTCCGCCTCGGAGGGGATGAAGCTTTCTTT; CDR3 protein: CSVRLRLGGDEAFF
clone size: -; D gene: TRBD1; V gene: TRBV27; J gene: TRBJ2-3; CDR3 DNA: TGTGCCAGCGGTCTGGCCCAGGGGGTAACAGATACGCAGTATTTT; CDR3 protein: CASGLAQGVTDTQYF
clone size: -; D gene: -; V gene: TRBV6-5; J gene: TRBJ2-7; CDR3 DNA: TGTGCCAGTCCCTACGAGCAGTACTTC; CDR3 protein: CASPYEQYF
clone size: -; D gene: -; V gene: TRBV6-1; J gene: TRBJ2-1; CDR3 DNA: TGTGCCAGCACCGAACTCGATTACAATGAGCAGTTCTTC; CDR3 protein: CASTELDYNEQFF
clone size: -; D gene: -; V gene: TRBV2; J gene: TRBJ2-2; CDR3 DNA: TGTGCCAGCAGCCAAGACACCGGGGAGCTGTTTTTT; CDR3 protein: CASSQDTGELFF
clone size: once; D gene: -; V gene: TRBV11-3; J gene: TRBJ1-1; CDR3 DNA: TGTGCCAGCAGCTTAGTCGGGGTAGGAGGCACTGAAGCTTTCTTT; CDR3 protein: CASSLVGVGGTEAFF
clone size: -; D gene: -; V gene: TRBV5-4; J gene: TRBJ1-1; CDR3 DNA: TGTGTTGCTAGACAGTCGATGAACACTGAAGCTTTCTTT; CDR3 protein: CVARQSMNTEAFF
clone size: -; D gene: -; V gene: TRBV10-3; J gene: TRBJ1-1; CDR3 DNA: TGTGCCATCAGTGCGGGGCAACTGAACACTGAAGCTTTCTTT; CDR3 protein: CAISAGQLNTEAFF
clone size: -; D gene: -; V gene: TRBV5-1; J gene: TRBJ1-3; CDR3 DNA: TGCGCCAGCAGCTTGGCCTTCGGCGGCTCTGGAAACACCATATATTTT; CDR3 protein: CASSLAFGGSGNTIYF
clone size: -; D gene: -; V gene: TRBV5-4; J gene: TRBJ2-3; CDR3 DNA: TGTGCCAGCAGCTTAGAGGGCGTTACAGATACGCAGTATTTT; CDR3 protein: CASSLEGVTDTQYF
clone size: -; D gene: -; V gene: TRBV4-1; J gene: TRBJ1-5; CDR3 DNA: TGCGCCAGCAGCCACCCGCCCGAGGGCAATCAGCCCCAGCATTTT; CDR3 protein: CASSHPPEGNQPQHF
clone size: -; D gene: TRBD1; V gene: TRBV11-2; J gene: TRBJ1-3; CDR3 DNA: TGTGCCAGCAGCTTGGACAGGGCCAGTAACACCATATATTTT; CDR3 protein: CASSLDRASNTIYF
clone size: -; D gene: -; V gene: TRBV9; J gene: TRBJ1-1; CDR3 DNA: TGTGCCAGCAGCGATGGACGGATGAACACTGAAGCTTTCTTT; CDR3 protein: CASSDGRMNTEAFF
clone size: few; D gene: -; V gene: TRBV18; J gene: TRBJ2-7; CDR3 DNA: TGTGCCAGCTCACCGAATTTCAGCTCCTACGAGCAGTACTTC; CDR3 protein: CASSPNFSSYEQYF
clone size: -; D gene: -; V gene: TRBV19; J gene: TRBJ2-1; CDR3 DNA: TGTGCCAGTAGTATAGGGACACGCTCCTACAATGAGCAGTTCTTC; CDR3 protein: CASSIGTRSYNEQFF
clone size: -; D gene: -; V gene: TRBV4-1; J gene: TRBJ1-2; CDR3 DNA: TGCGCCAGCAGCCAAGATCGGGGCTTCAACTATGGCTACACCTTC; CDR3 protein: CASSQDRGFNYGYTF